This TCR beta chain was found in a study of T-cell memory formation after mild COVID-19. In TCRdb, the 5' RACE reads were re-called with MiXCR into one record per CDR3 protein. The sample records some 130,000 distinct CDR3 sequences, less than 25% being singletons. The germline CDR1 and CDR2 sequences are ENHRY and SYGVKD. Trimming left V 4 bases short and J 1 base short, with 10 bases between. This CDR3 has 14 residues. The receptor's source is an adult woman who had mild COVID-19 (a few samples of this study predate the infection). Cell type and time point are not known. The V and J genes are TRBV10-3 and TRBJ2-5; tentative D call: TRBD2 (5 bases). Sample: PBMCs or a T cell subset sorted from them (not recorded which). For the CDR3, the DNA is TGTGCCATCAGTGGGGAGAGGTTCCAAGAGACCCAGTACTTC. This sequence encodes CAISGERFQETQYF.